One and the same sample provided the 24 T cell receptor beta chains below, sequenced in a study of T cell responses to AZD1222 COVID-19 vaccine. TCRdb's copy holds only in-frame clones and misses some; the assay was immunoSEQ multiplex PCR. Found here are around 140,000 clones, over 85% of them singletons; the top ten hold around 1.7%. The input for sequencing was peripheral blood, taken on day 0 of AZD1222 vaccination. The receptors were gathered from an adult in good health.

This clone was picked up one time. The rearrangement joins TRBV18 to TRBJ2-7; TRBD2 is a possible D gene (5 bases). The CDR3 loop spans 13 amino acids. V lost 5 bases, J lost 4 bases, and 12 bases lay in between. The germline V gene encodes CDR1 KGHSH and CDR2 LQKENI. The CDR3 is CASSTSSSYEQYF. The CDR3 DNA reads TGTGCCAGCTCAACTAGTTCTTCTTACGAGCAGTACTTC.

The V gene is TRBV19, the J gene TRBJ1-5; D might be TRBD1 (6 bases). Trimming took 1 base from V and 4 from J, leaving 11 bases between them. Germline-derived CDR1 and CDR2 are LNHDA and SQIVND (reference sequence). This CDR3 contains 15 residues. CDR3 nucleotides: TGTGCCAGTAGTATAGGCAGGGGAAGAAATCAGCCCCAGCATTTT. Translation gives CASSIGRGRNQPQHF.

This chain links TRBV4-1 with TRBJ1-3; D is uncertain. The CDR3 length is 13 residues. The ends were cut back, 2 bases at V and 10 bases at J, with 12 bases in the middle. In germline, CDR1 is MGHRA, CDR2 YSYEKL. As DNA, the CDR3 is TGCGCCAGCAGCCAATCGCCGGTCTCGACCATATATTTT. This gives the protein CASSQSPVSTIYF.

The sample holds a few counts of this clone. CDR3 bases: TGCAGCGCTGGGGGAGGGTCTGAAGCTTTCTTT. Translating it yields CSAGGGSEAFF. The chain recombines TRBV29-1 with TRBJ1-1; a possible D gene is TRBD1 (5 bases). This CDR3 region has 11 residues. Germline V CDR1 and CDR2: SQVTM, ANQGSEA. Between the trimmed V and J ends, which lost 7 bases and 6 bases, there was a span of 12 bases.

The chain has TRBV27 and TRBJ2-1, with 9 bases fitting TRBD2. The ends lost 10 bases at V and 6 bases at J; junction bases unmatched: 4. The germline V gene has CDR1 MNHEY and CDR2 SMNVEV (reference sequence). The CDR3 length is 12 residues. Written as DNA, the CDR3 is TGTGCCACGCGGGAGGGCCCCAATGAGCAGTTCTTC. It is translated as CATREGPNEQFF.

The chain employs TRBV6-6 and TRBJ1-5, with a weak D call TRBD1 (5 bases). The CDR3 is 12 residues long. V dropped 10 bases and J dropped 7 bases, with 14 bases sitting between them. The V gene's germline CDR1 is MNHNY and CDR2 SVGAGI (reference sequence). CDR3: CATGTMAQPQHF. As DNA, the CDR3 is TGTGCCACCGGGACGATGGCCCAGCCCCAGCATTTT.

The J gene is TRBJ1-1, the V gene TRBV4-1; D uncertain. Trimming cost V 4 bases and J 5 bases, with 11 bases left between them. The CDR3 consists of 13 residues. Germline lookup yields CDR1 MGHRA and CDR2 YSYEKL. The CDR3 loop is CASSPRLSTEAFF. The CDR3 DNA reads as TGCGCCAGCAGCCCCCGGTTGTCGACTGAAGCTTTCTTT.

The chain uses TRBV27 and TRBJ2-1, with TRBD2 matching 7 bases. The trim removed 6 bases at V and 0 bases at J, leaving 14 bases unmatched. The CDR3 has 18 amino acids. CDR1 MNHEY and CDR2 SMNVEV come from the germline V gene (reference sequence). CDR3 sequence reads: CASRNNVPSGYSYNEQFF. Here the CDR3 DNA reads TGTGCCAGCAGGAACAACGTCCCTAGCGGATACTCCTACAATGAGCAGTTCTTC.

V gene TRBV11-2 combines with J gene TRBJ1-2, with D perhaps matching TRBD1 (5 bases). V was shortened by 5 bases and J by 5 bases, with 15 bases between the two germline ends. Germline CDR1 SGHAT, CDR2 FQNNGV. This CDR3 is built from 14 residues. CDR3 protein: CASSRRETAYGYTF. DNA for the CDR3: TGTGCCAGCAGCCGCAGGGAAACCGCGTATGGCTACACCTTC.

This sequence joins TRBV18 and TRBJ1-1; TRBD1 is a possible D gene (5 bases). This CDR3 contains 15 residues. Germline lookup yields CDR1 KGHSH and CDR2 LQKENI. V gave up 4 bases and J gave up 3 bases, with 15 bases separating them. The CDR3 sequence: CASSLASGGDTEAFF. The CDR3 region has the DNA TGTGCCAGCTCACTCGCTTCCGGGGGGGACACTGAAGCTTTCTTT.

The chain employs TRBV24-1 and TRBJ2-7; tentative D call: TRBD1 (5 bases). V was pared by 1 base and J by 4 bases, with 16 bases between. The CDR3 sequence is 16 residues long. CDR1 is KGHDR, CDR2 SFDVKD, per germline. The CDR3 nucleotides are TGTGCCACCAGTGATTTTCTTCCCCCGTCAGGGTACGAGCAGTACTTC. Residues: CATSDFLPPSGYEQYF.

There are a few counts of this clone. J is TRBJ2-7 and V is TRBV9; D remains unclear. CDR1 is SGDLS and CDR2 is YYNGEE in the germline V gene. The CDR3 loop spans 12 amino acids. Trimming removed 0 bases at V and 10 bases at J, with 11 bases between. CDR3 sequence (DNA): TGTGCCAGCAGCGTAGGACACCATCCTCAGTACTTC. This sequence encodes CASSVGHHPQYF. The full variable domain, with the rest looked up from reference TRBV9 and TRBJ2-7, is DSGVTQTPKHLITATGQRVTLRCSPRSGDLSVYWYQQSLDQGLQFLIQYYNGEERAKGNILERFSAQQFPDLHSELNLSSLELGDSALYFCASSVGHHPQYFGPGTRLTVT.

The V and J genes are TRBV7-9 and TRBJ2-5; D may be TRBD1 or TRBD2 (5 bases each). The CDR3 runs to 16 residues. Germline V gene data show CDR1 as SEHNR and CDR2 as FQNEAQ (reference sequence). V was clipped by 2 bases and J by 4 bases, with 17 bases between them. Here the CDR3 DNA reads TGTGCCAGCAGCTTAATTCTGGGTGGGGGTCGAGAGACCCAGTACTTC. Protein: CASSLILGGGRETQYF.

The chain is built from TRBV9 and TRBJ1-1; D is uncertain. The V end lost 2 bases, the J end lost 4 bases, and 12 bases lay between the germline ends. There are 14 residues in the CDR3. Germline V gives CDR1 SGDLS, CDR2 YYNGEE. CDR3 sequence reads: CASSVSLAGTEAFF. The CDR3 nucleotides read TGTGCCAGCAGCGTGTCCCTCGCCGGCACTGAAGCTTTCTTT.

V is TRBV28 and J is TRBJ2-1; D remains ambiguous. Trimming took off 7 bases at V and 0 bases at J, with 13 bases between the two ends. Germline values: CDR1 MDHEN, CDR2 SYDVKM. The CDR3 is 15 amino acids. CDR3 sequence: CASTQPPSSYNEQFF. The CDR3 DNA reads as TGTGCCAGCACGCAGCCCCCGAGCTCCTACAATGAGCAGTTCTTC.

The chain carries TRBV24-1 and TRBJ2-7, with D perhaps matching TRBD2 (5 bases). Germline assignment: CDR1 KGHDR and CDR2 SFDVKD. The CDR3 consists of 15 residues. The ends were cut back, 5 bases at V and 1 base at J, with 14 bases in the middle. CDR3 nucleotide sequence: TGTGCCACCAGTGGGGGAGCGCGGTCTTCCTACGAGCAGTACTTC. Translation gives CATSGGARSSYEQYF.

The gene calls are TRBV6-5 and TRBJ1-5; no definite D call. The CDR3 totals 13 residues. V lost 6 bases and J 7 bases, leaving 13 bases between the germline ends. Germline V CDR1 and CDR2: MNHEY, SVGAGI. The CDR3 region has the DNA TGTGCCAGCAGCCCCACCTTAAGCCAGCCCCAGCATTTT. Residues: CASSPTLSQPQHF.

The CDR3 coding sequence is TGTGCCAGCAGCTTAAAAGGTGTAGAGACCCAGTACTTC. It encodes CASSLKGVETQYF. The chain uses TRBV5-4 and TRBJ2-5; unclear D gene. Trimming took off 2 bases at V and 4 bases at J, with 9 bases between the two ends. Germline V lookup: CDR1 SGHNT, CDR2 YYREEE (reference sequence). The CDR3 consists of 13 residues.

The chain links TRBV5-1 to TRBJ1-1, with D unresolved. The CDR3 sequence is 14 residues long. The germline V gene encodes CDR1 SGHRS and CDR2 YFSETQ. V was pared by 8 bases and J by 3 bases, with 17 bases between. In DNA, the CDR3 is TGCGCCAGTGGTGCCGGGCCGCGGGACACTGAAGCTTTCTTT. This gives the protein CASGAGPRDTEAFF.

The chain recombines TRBV7-9 with TRBJ2-1, with 9 nucleotides matching TRBD1. The CDR3 has 13 residues. The germline CDR1 and CDR2 sequences are SEHNR and FQNEAQ (reference sequence). Losses at the gene ends were 4 bases for V and 8 bases for J; bases not matched to a gene: 3. The CDR3 DNA follows: TGTGCCAGCAGCTCAAGGACAGGGGATGAGCAGTTCTTC. This translates into CASSSRTGDEQFF.

The chain combines TRBV28 with TRBJ2-1; TRBD1 agrees at 7 bases. Germline assignment: CDR1 MDHEN and CDR2 SYDVKM. The CDR3 contains 11 residues. Trimming removed 9 bases from V and 13 bases from J; junction bases left unmatched: 9. In nucleotides, the CDR3 is TGTGCCAGTGGGGAACGGGACAGCCAGTTCTTC. Encoded protein: CASGERDSQFF.

V is TRBV5-1 and J is TRBJ2-1, with TRBD2 as a possible D gene (5 bases). Trimming took off 0 bases at V and 1 base at J, with 14 bases between the two ends. The CDR3 totals 17 residues. CDR1 and CDR2 (germline): SGHRS, YFSETQ. CDR3 in amino acids: CASSLGPGSGSYNEQFF. As DNA, the CDR3 is TGCGCCAGCAGCTTGGGGCCGGGAAGCGGTTCCTACAATGAGCAGTTCTTC.

V gene TRBV20-1 combines with J gene TRBJ2-1; no clear D. The CDR3 extends over 11 amino acids. V shed 7 bases and J shed 3 bases, with 7 bases lying between them. Germline loops: CDR1 DFQATT, CDR2 SNEGSKA (reference sequence). CDR3 sequence (DNA): TGCAGTGGGAACAGCTACAATGAGCAGTTCTTC. Protein product: CSGNSYNEQFF.

The chain combines TRBV5-6 with TRBJ2-1; TRBD1 might be the D (6 bases). This CDR3 is built from 12 residues. Looked up from germline, CDR1 is SGHDT and CDR2 is YYEEEE. The V gene lost 1 base and the J gene lost 9 bases, with 8 bases spanning the gap. CDR3 amino acids: CASSLQGTEQFF. The DNA for the CDR3 is TGTGCCAGCAGCTTGCAGGGGACTGAGCAGTTCTTC.